The entry that follows covers one T cell receptor beta chain sequence. Its antigen is undetermined. This specimen belongs to a study of CD8 T cells in Susac syndrome. Findings and caveats of the study: The authors acknowledged that the study's TCR sequencing and HLA analysis involved relatively few individuals.

RNA totalling roughly 0.45 to 1 ug underwent reverse transcription with random hexamers. An immunoSEQ multiplex PCR amplified TCR beta CDR3 over 54 Vbeta and 13 Jbeta. TCRdb used MiXCR to reprocess the immunoSEQ multiplex PCR reads, holding one entry per CDR3 protein. The table includes about 210,000 distinct CDR3 sequences, 95% detected once. This CDR3 has 12 residues. The germline V gene encodes CDR1 SGDLS and CDR2 YYNGEE. Between the trimmed V and J ends, which lost 2 bases and 8 bases, there was a span of 10 bases. Sequencing targeted TCR beta in T cells from blood (CD8+ and CD4+). Negative isolation was used for CD8+ and CD4+ T cells, and FACS enrichment was applied to TEMRA cells.

Sequencing was performed on CD4+ T cells from PBMCs. This sequence was found in a human donor with multiple sclerosis. The V gene is TRBV9, the J gene TRBJ1-2; tentatively, D is TRBD1 (5 bases). The CDR3 is CASSVPGRGYTF. CDR3 in DNA: TGTGCCAGCAGCGTTCCGGGGCGAGGCTACACCTTC.